The next 17 T cell receptor beta chains were all read from a single sample in a study of a mutant IDH1 vaccine in newly diagnosed glioma. Clones were read by immunoSEQ multiplex PCR, and TCRdb kept only the in-frame ones, dropping some. The table lists some 30,000 clones, more than 75% of them singletons, with roughly 12% in the top ten. The time point: week 35, safety follow-up. The vaccine gave 300 ug of a 20-mer mutant IDH1 peptide subcutaneously per dose. For these receptors, no antigen is known. The sequencing used PBMCs, collected from a glioma patient whose treatment included an IDH1 peptide vaccine. The receptors shown here come from a woman in her forties with glioma.

The chain recombines TRBV7-9 with TRBJ2-7; a weak D match, TRBD2 (5 bases). The CDR3 consists of 15 residues. The V gene's germline CDR1 is SEHNR and CDR2 FQNEAQ (reference sequence). Trimming took off 5 bases at V and 3 bases at J, with 17 bases between the two ends. CDR3 DNA: TGTGCCAGCAGCAACTCTCCTGAGGGTAACTACGAGCAGTACTTC. Amino acids: CASSNSPEGNYEQYF.

This clone was picked up a small number of times. The sample carries other DNA sequences with the same CDR3. The V gene is TRBV7-3, the J gene TRBJ1-1; D ambiguous. With 2 bases removed from V and 4 bases from J, the gap between germline ends came to 11 bases. The CDR3 runs 14 residues. The germline CDR1 and CDR2 sequences are SGHTA and FQGTGA. CDR3 DNA: TGTGCCAGCAGCTTAGGAGTGTTGGGCACTGAAGCTTTCTTT. This codes for CASSLGVLGTEAFF.

This clone was seen only once. The V call is TRBV14, the J call TRBJ1-3, with D hard to call. Trimming took off 4 bases at V and 0 bases at J, with 13 bases between the two ends. The CDR3 totals 16 residues. The germline V gene encodes CDR1 SGHDN and CDR2 FVKESK. CDR3 protein: CASSLNRPDSGNTIYF. The CDR3 nucleotides read TGTGCCAGCAGCCTCAACCGACCCGACTCTGGAAACACCATATATTTT.

This chain connects TRBV6-5 to TRBJ2-6, with 7 bases lining up with TRBD1. This CDR3 has 15 residues. The V gene end was trimmed by 6 bases and the J gene end by 2 bases; junction bases not matched to a gene: 4. Germline CDR1 MNHEY, CDR2 SVGAGI. The CDR3 is CASSPTGAGANVLTF. The CDR3 DNA is TGTGCCAGCAGCCCCACAGGGGCTGGGGCCAACGTCCTGACTTTC.

This chain links TRBV7-2 with TRBJ1-3; D is unresolved. Germline CDR1 SGHTA, CDR2 FQGNSA. The CDR3 loop spans 14 amino acids. V was trimmed by 5 bases and J by 0 bases, leaving 8 bases between them. The CDR3 region is CASSPTLSGNTIYF. The CDR3 DNA sequence: TGTGCCAGCAGCCCCACCCTCTCTGGAAACACCATATATTTT.

The rearrangement joins TRBV2 to TRBJ1-6; a weak D match, TRBD1 (5 bases). Germline loops: CDR1 SNHLY, CDR2 FYNNEI. V lost 6 bases, J lost 7 bases, and 10 bases lay in between. CDR3 length equals 13 residues. The CDR3 reads CASSGEGNSPLHF. CDR3 sequence (DNA): TGTGCCAGCAGCGGGGAGGGGAATTCACCCCTCCACTTT.

This clone was counted between two and nine times. This chain links TRBV14 with TRBJ1-5; possibly TRBD1 for D (6 bases). The length of the CDR3 is 13 residues. The V gene's germline CDR1 is SGHDN and CDR2 FVKESK. Trimming took 3 bases from V and 7 from J, leaving 10 bases between them. The CDR3 protein is CASSQAQGQPQHF. The CDR3 bases are TGTGCCAGCAGCCAGGCGCAGGGGCAGCCCCAGCATTTT. Supplemented by reference TRBV14 and TRBJ1-5, the full variable domain reads EAGVTQFPSHSVIEKGQTVTLRCDPISGHDNLYWYRRVMGKEIKFLLHFVKESKQDESGMPNNRFLAERTGGTYSTLKVQPAELEDSGVYFCASSQAQGQPQHFGDGTRLSIL.

The chain recombines TRBV19 with TRBJ2-7, with 10 bases aligning to TRBD1. CDR3 length: 15 amino acids. Germline V gene sequence: CDR1 LNHDA, CDR2 SQIVND (reference sequence). V dropped 1 base and J dropped 3; count of bases not matched to a gene: 3. Here the CDR3 DNA reads TGTGCCAGTAGTATAGCGGGACAGGGGCGCTACGAGCAGTACTTC. Translated: CASSIAGQGRYEQYF.

The J gene is TRBJ1-6, the V gene TRBV2; D perhaps matches TRBD1 (6 bases). Germline CDR1 SNHLY, CDR2 FYNNEI. CDR3 length equals 13 residues. Trimming cost V 1 base and J 12 bases, with 10 bases left between them. As DNA, the CDR3 is TGTGCCAGCAGTGAAGGCCGCAGGGGACCCCTCCACTTT. Residues: CASSEGRRGPLHF. The entire variable domain, with the rest obtained from reference TRBV2 and TRBJ1-6, is as follows: EPEVTQTPSHQVTQMGQEVILRCVPISNHLYFYWYRQILGQKVEFLVSFYNNEISEKSEIFDDQFSVERPDGSNFTLKIRSTKLEDSAMYFCASSEGRRGPLHFGNGTRLTVT.

The rearrangement joins TRBV4-1 to TRBJ1-4; D call uncertain. The germline V and J ends were trimmed by 4 bases and 6 bases, with 9 bases remaining between them. The CDR3 is 13 amino acids. CDR1 and CDR2 (germline): MGHRA, YSYEKL. In nucleotides, the CDR3 is TGCGCCAGCAGCCCGGGCCTAGATGAAAAACTGTTTTTT. It yields the protein CASSPGLDEKLFF.

The chain employs TRBV2 and TRBJ2-3, with D perhaps TRBD2 (5 bases). The CDR3 consists of 19 residues. V was shortened by 0 bases and J by 3 bases, with 22 bases between the two germline ends. CDR1 is SNHLY, CDR2 FYNNEI, per germline. In nucleotides, the CDR3 is TGTGCCAGCAGTGAAGCGGACGCCTTCGGCCCCGAGGGTACAGATACGCAGTATTTT. Translation: CASSEADAFGPEGTDTQYF. Looking up the rest from reference TRBV2 and TRBJ2-3 gives the full variable domain: EPEVTQTPSHQVTQMGQEVILRCVPISNHLYFYWYRQILGQKVEFLVSFYNNEISEKSEIFDDQFSVERPDGSNFTLKIRSTKLEDSAMYFCASSEADAFGPEGTDTQYFGPGTRLTVL.

V and J are TRBV9 and TRBJ1-1; D not certain. The length of the CDR3 is 14 residues. The germline V and J ends were trimmed by 4 bases and 1 base, with 11 bases remaining between them. The V gene's germline CDR1 is SGDLS and CDR2 YYNGEE. The CDR3 coding sequence is TGTGCCAGCAGCATGCAAGGTGCGAACACTGAAGCTTTCTTT. Its protein is CASSMQGANTEAFF.

V and J are TRBV2 and TRBJ1-6, with 8 bases aligning to TRBD1. The CDR3 has 15 amino acids. J gave up 7 bases and V 3 bases, and 5 bases lay outside the gene matches. CDR1 is SNHLY, CDR2 FYNNEI, per germline. In DNA, the CDR3 is TGTGCCAGCAGTGAGCCGACAGGGGAAAATTCACCCCTCCACTTT. Its protein is CASSEPTGENSPLHF.

This clone was seen a single time. V and J are TRBV5-1 and TRBJ1-5, with no clear D. The V gene's germline CDR1 is SGHRS and CDR2 YFSETQ. Trimming left V 1 base short and J 7 bases short, with 12 bases between. The CDR3 spans 14 residues. CDR3: CASSLLGGQQPQHF. CDR3 coding DNA: TGCGCCAGCAGCTTGTTAGGCGGGCAACAGCCCCAGCATTTT.

The chain carries TRBV12-1 and TRBJ1-6. TRBV12-1 is tagged as a pseudogene. This CDR3 comprises 15 residues. The CDR3 loop reads CASSFVVGFNSPLHF. As DNA, the CDR3 is TGTGCCAGCAGCTTTGTTGTGGGATTTAATTCACCCCTCCACTTT.

The chain joins TRBV5-4 to TRBJ2-1; D may be TRBD1 (5 bases). V lost 3 bases to trimming and J lost 0 bases, with 10 bases between them. Germline assignment: CDR1 SGHNT and CDR2 YYREEE (reference sequence). This CDR3 is 15 amino acids long. The CDR3 DNA follows: TGTGCCAGCAGCTCGACAGCCCTCTCCTACAATGAGCAGTTCTTC. Its translation: CASSSTALSYNEQFF.

This chain connects TRBV7-9 to TRBJ1-2; a possible D gene is TRBD1 (5 bases). Germline assignment: CDR1 SEHNR and CDR2 FQNEAQ (reference sequence). V was cut by 1 base and J by 7 bases, with 13 bases left in between. This CDR3 has 14 amino acids. The DNA for the CDR3 is TGTGCCAGCAGCTTAGTAACCGGGGCGGGTGGCTACACCTTC. This translates into CASSLVTGAGGYTF.